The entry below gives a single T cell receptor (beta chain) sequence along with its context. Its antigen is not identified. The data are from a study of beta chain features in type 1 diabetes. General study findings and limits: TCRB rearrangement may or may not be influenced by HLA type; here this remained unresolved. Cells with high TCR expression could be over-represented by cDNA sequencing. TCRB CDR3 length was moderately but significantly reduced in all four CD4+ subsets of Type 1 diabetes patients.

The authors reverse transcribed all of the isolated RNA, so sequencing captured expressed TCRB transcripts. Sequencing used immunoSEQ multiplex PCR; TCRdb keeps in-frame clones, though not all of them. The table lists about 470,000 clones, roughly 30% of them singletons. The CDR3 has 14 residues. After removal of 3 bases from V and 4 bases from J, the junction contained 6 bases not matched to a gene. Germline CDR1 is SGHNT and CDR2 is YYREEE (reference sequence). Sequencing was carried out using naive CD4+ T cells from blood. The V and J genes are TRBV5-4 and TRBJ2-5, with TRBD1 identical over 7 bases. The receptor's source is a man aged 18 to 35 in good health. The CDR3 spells CASSSPGQRETQYF. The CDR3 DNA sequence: TGTGCCAGCAGCTCGCCGGGACAGAGAGAGACCCAGTACTTC.